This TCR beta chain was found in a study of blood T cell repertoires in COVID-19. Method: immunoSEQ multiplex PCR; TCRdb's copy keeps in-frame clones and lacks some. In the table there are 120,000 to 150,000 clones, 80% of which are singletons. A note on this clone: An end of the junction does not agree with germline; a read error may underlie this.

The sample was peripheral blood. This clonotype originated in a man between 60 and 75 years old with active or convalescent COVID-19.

The CDR3 DNA is TGCTCTCAGCAAAGAGACGAGTATCCGGGACAGAAAGAGCAGTTCTTC. This sequence encodes CSQQRDEYPGQKEQFF. The chain links TRBV2 to TRBJ2-1; 7 positions match TRBD1. The CDR3 contains 16 residues. Germline lookup yields CDR1 SNHLY and CDR2 FYNNEI.